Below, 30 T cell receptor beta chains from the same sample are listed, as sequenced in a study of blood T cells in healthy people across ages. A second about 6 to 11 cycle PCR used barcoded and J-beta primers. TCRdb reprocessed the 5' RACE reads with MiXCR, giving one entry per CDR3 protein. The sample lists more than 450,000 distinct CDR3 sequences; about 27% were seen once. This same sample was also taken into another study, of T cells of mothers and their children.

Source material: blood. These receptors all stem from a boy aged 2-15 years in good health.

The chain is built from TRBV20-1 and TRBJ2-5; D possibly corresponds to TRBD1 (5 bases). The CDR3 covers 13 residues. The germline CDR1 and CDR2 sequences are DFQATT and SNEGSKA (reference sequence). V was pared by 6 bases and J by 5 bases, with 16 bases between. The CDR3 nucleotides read TGCAGTGCCCTGACAGAGTTAGGGGAGACCCAGTACTTC. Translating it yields CSALTELGETQYF.

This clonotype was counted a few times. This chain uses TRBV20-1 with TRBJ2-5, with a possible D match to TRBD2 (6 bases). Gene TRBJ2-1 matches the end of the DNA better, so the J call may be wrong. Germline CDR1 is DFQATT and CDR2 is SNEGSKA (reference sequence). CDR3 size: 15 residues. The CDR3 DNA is TGCAGTGCTAGAGATCTCGACGGGAGCTTCGATGAGCAGTTCTTC. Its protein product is CSARDLDGSFDEQFF.

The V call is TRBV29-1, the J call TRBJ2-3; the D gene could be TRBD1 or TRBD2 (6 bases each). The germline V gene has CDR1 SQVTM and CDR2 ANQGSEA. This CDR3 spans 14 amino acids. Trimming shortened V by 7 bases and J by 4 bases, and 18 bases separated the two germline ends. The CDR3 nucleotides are TGCAGCGCCTCTTCGTGGGGGGCCGCAGATACGCAGTATTTT. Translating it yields CSASSWGAADTQYF.

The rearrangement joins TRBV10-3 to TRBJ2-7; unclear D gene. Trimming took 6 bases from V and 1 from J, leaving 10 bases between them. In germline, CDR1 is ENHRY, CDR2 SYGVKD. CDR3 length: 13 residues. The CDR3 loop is CAISTPLSYEQYF. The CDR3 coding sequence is TGTGCCATCAGCACACCGCTTTCCTACGAGCAGTACTTC.

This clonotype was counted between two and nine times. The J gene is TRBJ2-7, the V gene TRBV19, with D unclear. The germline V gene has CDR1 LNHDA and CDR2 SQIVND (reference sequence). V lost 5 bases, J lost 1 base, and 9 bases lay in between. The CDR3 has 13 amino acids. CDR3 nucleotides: TGTGCCAGTAGTTTCTCGGTATCCTACGAGCAGTACTTC. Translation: CASSFSVSYEQYF. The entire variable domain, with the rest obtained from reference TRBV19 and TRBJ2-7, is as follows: DGGITQSPKYLFRKEGQNVTLSCEQNLNHDAMYWYRQDPGQGLRLIYYSQIVNDFQKGDIAEGYSVSREKKESFPLTVTSAQKNPTAFYLCASSFSVSYEQYFGPGTRLTVT.

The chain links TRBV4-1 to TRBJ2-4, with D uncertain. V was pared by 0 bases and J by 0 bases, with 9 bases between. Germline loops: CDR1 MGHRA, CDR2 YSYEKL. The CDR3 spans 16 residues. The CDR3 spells CASSQEPLIAKNIQYF. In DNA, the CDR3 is TGCGCCAGCAGCCAAGAACCGTTGATAGCCAAAAACATTCAGTACTTC.

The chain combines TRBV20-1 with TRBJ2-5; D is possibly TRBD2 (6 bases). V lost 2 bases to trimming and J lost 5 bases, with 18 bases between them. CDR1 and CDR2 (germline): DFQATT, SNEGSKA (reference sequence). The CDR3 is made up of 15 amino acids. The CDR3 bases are TGCAGTGCTAGATTCCTCCGGGACTCCGGGGAGACCCAGTACTTC. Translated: CSARFLRDSGETQYF.

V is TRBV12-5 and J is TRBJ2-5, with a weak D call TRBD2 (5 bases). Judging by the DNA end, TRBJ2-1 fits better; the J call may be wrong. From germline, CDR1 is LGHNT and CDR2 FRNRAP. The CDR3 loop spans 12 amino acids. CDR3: CASRTPPNEQFF. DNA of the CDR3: TGTGCTAGCCGGACTCCCCCCAATGAGCAGTTCTTC.

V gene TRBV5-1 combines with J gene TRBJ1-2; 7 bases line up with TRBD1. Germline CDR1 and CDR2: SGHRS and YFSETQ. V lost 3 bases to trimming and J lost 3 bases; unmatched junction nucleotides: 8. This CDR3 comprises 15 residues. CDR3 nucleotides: TGCGCCAGCAGCTCCTCAGGGGGAGAAGACTATGGCTACACCTTC. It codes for CASSSSGGEDYGYTF.

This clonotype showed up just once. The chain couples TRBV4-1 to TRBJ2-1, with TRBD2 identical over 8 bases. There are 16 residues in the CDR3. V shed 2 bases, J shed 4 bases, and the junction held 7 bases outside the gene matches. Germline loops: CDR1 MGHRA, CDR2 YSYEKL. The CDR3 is CASSQQTSGIYNEQFF. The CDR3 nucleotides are TGCGCCAGCAGCCAACAAACTAGCGGAATATACAATGAGCAGTTCTTC.

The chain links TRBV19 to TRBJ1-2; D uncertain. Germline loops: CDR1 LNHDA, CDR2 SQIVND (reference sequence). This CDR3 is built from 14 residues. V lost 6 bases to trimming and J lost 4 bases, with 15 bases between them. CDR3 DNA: TGTGCCAGTAGGACCCAGACGCGTTCCTATGGCTACACCTTC. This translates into CASRTQTRSYGYTF.

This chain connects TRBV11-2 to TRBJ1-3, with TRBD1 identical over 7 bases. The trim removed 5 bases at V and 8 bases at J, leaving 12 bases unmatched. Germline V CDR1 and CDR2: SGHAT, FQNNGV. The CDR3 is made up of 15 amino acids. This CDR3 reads CASSPSAGQIDTIYF. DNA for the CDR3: TGTGCCAGCAGCCCATCAGCGGGACAGATAGACACCATATATTTT.

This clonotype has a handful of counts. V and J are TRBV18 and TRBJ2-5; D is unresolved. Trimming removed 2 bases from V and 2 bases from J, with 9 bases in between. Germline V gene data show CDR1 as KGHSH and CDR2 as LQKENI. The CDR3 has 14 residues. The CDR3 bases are TGTGCCAGCTCACCATTTGGCACTCAAGAGACCCAGTACTTC. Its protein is CASSPFGTQETQYF. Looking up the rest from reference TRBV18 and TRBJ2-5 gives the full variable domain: NAGVMQNPRHLVRRRGQEARLRCSPMKGHSHVYWYRQLPEEGLKFMVYLQKENIIDESGMPKERFSAEFPKEGPSILRIQQVVRGDSAAYFCASSPFGTQETQYFGPGTRLLVL.

The CDR3 reads CASSPRTGGGEKLFF. As DNA, the CDR3 is TGTGCCAGCAGCCCCAGGACAGGGGGCGGAGAAAAACTGTTTTTT. This chain joins TRBV14 and TRBJ1-4; 11 nucleotides line up with TRBD1. The J segment lost 8 bases and the V segment lost 4 bases, leaving 6 bases of the junction unmatched. The CDR3 extends over 15 amino acids. Looked up from germline, CDR1 is SGHDN and CDR2 is FVKESK.

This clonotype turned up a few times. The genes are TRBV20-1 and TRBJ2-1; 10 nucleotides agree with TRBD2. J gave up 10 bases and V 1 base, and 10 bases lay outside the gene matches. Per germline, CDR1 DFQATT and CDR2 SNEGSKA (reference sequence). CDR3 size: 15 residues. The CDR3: CSARVFLAGAEEQFF. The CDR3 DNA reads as TGCAGTGCTAGAGTCTTCCTAGCGGGGGCCGAGGAGCAGTTCTTC.

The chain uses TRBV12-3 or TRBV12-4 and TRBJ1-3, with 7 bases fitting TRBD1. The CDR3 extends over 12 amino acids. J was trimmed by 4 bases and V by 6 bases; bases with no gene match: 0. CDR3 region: CASRTGGNTIYF. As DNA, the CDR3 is TGTGCCAGCAGGACAGGGGGAAACACCATATATTTT.

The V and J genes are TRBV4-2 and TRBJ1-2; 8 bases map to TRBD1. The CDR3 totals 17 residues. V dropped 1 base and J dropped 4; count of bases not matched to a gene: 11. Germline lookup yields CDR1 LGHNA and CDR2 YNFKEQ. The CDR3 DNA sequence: TGTGCCAGCAGCCAAGTTGATCCGGACAGGGCGACCTATGGCTACACCTTC. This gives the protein CASSQVDPDRATYGYTF.

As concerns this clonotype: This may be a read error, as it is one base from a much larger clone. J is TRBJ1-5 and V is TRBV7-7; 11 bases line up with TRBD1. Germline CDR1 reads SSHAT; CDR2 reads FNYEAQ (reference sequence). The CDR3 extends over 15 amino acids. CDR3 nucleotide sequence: TGTGCTAGCATCACCCCGGGACAGGGGGATCAGCCCCAGCATTTT. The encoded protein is CASITPGQGDQPQHF.

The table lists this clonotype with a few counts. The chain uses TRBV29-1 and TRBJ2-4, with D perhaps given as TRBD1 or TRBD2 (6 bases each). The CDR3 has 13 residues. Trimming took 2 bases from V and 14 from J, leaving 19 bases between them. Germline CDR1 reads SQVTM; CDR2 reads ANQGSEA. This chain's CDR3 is CSVESGAHKKEYF. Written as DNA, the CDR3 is TGCAGCGTTGAATCGGGGGCCCACAAAAAAGAGTACTTC.

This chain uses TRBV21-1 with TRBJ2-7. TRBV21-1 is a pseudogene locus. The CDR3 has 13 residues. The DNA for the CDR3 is TGTGCCAGCAGCAAAGAGGACCTCTACGAGCAGTACTTC. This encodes CASSKEDLYEQYF.

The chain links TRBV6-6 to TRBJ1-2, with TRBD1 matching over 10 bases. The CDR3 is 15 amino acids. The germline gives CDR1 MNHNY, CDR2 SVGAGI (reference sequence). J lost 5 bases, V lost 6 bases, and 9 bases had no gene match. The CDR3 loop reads CASRSGTGVHYGYTF. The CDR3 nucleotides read TGTGCCAGCAGGTCCGGGACAGGGGTTCATTATGGCTACACCTTC.

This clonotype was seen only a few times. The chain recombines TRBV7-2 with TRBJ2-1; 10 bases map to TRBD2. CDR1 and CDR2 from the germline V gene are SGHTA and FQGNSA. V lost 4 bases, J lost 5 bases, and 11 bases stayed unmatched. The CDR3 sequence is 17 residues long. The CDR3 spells CASSSHSSGGPNNEQFF. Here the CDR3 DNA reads TGTGCCAGCAGCTCCCACTCTAGCGGGGGCCCAAACAATGAGCAGTTCTTC.

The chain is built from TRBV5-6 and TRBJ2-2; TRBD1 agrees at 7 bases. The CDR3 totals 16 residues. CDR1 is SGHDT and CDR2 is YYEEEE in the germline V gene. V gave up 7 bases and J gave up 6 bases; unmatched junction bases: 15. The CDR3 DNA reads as TGTGCCAGCTCAACTGAAACAGGGGCCAAGGCCGGGGAGCTGTTTTTT. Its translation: CASSTETGAKAGELFF. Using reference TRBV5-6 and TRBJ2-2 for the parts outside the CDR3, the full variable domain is DAGVTQSPTHLIKTRGQQVTLRCSPKSGHDTVSWYQQALGQGPQFIFQYYEEEERQRGNFPDRFSGHQFPNYSSELNVNALLLGDSALYLCASSTETGAKAGELFFGEGSRLTVL.

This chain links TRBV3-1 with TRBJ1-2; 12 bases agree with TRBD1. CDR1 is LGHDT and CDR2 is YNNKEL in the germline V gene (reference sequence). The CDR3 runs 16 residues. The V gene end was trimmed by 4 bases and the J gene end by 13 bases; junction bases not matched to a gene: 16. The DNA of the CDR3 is TGTGCCAGCAGCCCCTCCGAAGCGGGACAGGGGGCCTTGGGCACCTTC. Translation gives CASSPSEAGQGALGTF. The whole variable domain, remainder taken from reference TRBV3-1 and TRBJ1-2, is DTAVSQTPKYLVTQMGNDKSIKCEQNLGHDTMYWYKQDSKKFLKIMFSYNNKELIINETVPNRFSPKSPDKAHLNLHINSLELGDSAVYFCASSPSEAGQGALGTFGSGTRLTVV.

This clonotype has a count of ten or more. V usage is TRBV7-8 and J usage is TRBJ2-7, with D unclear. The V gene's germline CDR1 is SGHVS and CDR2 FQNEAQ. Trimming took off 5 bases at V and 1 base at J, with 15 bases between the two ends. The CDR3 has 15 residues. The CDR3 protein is CASSKLRGYSYEQYF. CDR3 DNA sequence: TGTGCCAGCAGCAAGCTCCGCGGTTATTCCTACGAGCAGTACTTC. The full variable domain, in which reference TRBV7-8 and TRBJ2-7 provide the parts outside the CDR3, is GAGVSQSPRYKVAKRGQDVALRCDPISGHVSLFWYQQALGQGPEFLTYFQNEAQLDKSGLPSDRFFAERPEGSVSTLKIQRTQQEDSAVYLCASSKLRGYSYEQYFGPGTRLTVT.

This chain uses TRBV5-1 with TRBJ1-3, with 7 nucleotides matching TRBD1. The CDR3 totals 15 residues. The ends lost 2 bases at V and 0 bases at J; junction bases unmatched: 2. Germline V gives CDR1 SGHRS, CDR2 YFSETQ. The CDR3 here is CASSFGTDSGNTIYF. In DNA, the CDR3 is TGCGCCAGCAGCTTCGGGACAGACTCTGGAAACACCATATATTTT.

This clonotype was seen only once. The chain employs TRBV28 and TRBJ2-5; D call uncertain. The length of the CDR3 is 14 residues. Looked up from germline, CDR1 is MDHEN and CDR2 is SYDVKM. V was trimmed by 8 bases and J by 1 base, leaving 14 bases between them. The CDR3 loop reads CASSTRIFQETQYF. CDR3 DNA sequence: TGTGCCAGCTCGACGCGCATCTTCCAAGAGACCCAGTACTTC.

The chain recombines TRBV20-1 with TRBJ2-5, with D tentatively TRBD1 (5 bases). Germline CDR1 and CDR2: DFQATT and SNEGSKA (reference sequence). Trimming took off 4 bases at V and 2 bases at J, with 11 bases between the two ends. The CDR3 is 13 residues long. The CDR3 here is CSATRDSQETQYF. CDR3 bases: TGCAGTGCTACCAGGGATTCTCAAGAGACCCAGTACTTC.

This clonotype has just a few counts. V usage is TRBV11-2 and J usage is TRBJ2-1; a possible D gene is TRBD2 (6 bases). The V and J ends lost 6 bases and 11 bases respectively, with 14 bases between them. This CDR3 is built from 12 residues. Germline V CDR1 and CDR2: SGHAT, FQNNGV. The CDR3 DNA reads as TGTGCCAGCAGACCCGATCGGGGGAAGCAGTTCTTC. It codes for CASRPDRGKQFF.

The CDR3, as DNA: TGTGCCAGCAGCGCTCGACTGGGGGCGAAGACTGAAGCTTTCTTT. Translation: CASSARLGAKTEAFF. The chain uses TRBV7-2 and TRBJ1-1; D is possibly TRBD1 (6 bases). Trimming removed 5 bases at V and 5 bases at J, with 18 bases between. The CDR3 is made up of 15 amino acids. Germline CDR1 SGHTA, CDR2 FQGNSA.